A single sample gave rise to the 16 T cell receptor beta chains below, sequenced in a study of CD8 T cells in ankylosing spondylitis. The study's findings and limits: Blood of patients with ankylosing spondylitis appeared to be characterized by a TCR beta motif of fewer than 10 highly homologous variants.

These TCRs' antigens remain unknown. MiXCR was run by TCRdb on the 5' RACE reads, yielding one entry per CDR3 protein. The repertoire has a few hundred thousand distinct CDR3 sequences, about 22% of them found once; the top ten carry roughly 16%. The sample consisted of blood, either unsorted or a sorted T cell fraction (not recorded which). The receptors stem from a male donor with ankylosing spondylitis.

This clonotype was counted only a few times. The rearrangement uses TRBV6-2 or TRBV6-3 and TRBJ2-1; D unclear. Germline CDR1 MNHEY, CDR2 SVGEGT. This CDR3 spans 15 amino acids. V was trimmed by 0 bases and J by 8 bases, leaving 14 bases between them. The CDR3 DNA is TGTGCCAGCAGTTACTCGGCTCGGGCCCCCGATGAGCAGTTCTTC. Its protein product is CASSYSARAPDEQFF.

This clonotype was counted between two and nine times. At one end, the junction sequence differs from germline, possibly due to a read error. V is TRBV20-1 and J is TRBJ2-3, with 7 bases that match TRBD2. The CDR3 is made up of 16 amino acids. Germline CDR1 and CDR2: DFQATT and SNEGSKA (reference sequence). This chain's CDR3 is CSAGTPSGTSTDPQYF. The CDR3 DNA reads TGCAGTGCTGGGACCCCTAGCGGTACTAGCACAGATCCGCAGTATTTT.

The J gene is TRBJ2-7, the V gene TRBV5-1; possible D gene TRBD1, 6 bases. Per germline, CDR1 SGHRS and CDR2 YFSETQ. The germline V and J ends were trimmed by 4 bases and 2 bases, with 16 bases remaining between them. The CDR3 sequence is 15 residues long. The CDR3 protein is CASSSGQSLTYEQYF. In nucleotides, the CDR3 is TGCGCCAGCAGCAGCGGACAGAGCCTAACCTACGAGCAGTACTTC.

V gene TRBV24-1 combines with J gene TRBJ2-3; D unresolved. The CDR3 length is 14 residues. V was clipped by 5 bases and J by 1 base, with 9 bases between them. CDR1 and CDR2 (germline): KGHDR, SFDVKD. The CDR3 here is CATSANQGTDTQYF. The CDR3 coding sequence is TGTGCCACCAGTGCTAACCAGGGCACAGATACGCAGTATTTT.

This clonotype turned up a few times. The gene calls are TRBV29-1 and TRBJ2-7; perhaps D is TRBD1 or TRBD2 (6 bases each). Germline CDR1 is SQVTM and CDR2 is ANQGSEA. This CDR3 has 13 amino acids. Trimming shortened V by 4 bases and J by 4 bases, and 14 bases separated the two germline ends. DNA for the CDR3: TGCAGCGTTGGGGGGGCGGAGGCTTACGAGCAGTACTTC. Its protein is CSVGGAEAYEQYF.

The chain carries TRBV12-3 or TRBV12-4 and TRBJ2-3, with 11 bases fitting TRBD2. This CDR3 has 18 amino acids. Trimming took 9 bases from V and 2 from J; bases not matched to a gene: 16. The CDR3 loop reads CARKSTRRGLAVTDTQYF. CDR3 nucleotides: TGTGCCAGGAAGTCGACCCGTCGGGGACTAGCGGTCACAGATACGCAGTATTTT.

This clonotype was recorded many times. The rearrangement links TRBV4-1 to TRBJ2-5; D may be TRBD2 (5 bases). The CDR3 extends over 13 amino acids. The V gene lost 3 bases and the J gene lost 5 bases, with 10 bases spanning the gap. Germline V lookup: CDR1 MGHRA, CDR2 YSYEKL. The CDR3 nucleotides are TGCGCCAGCAGCCAGAGGAGGAGCGAGACCCAGTACTTC. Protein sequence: CASSQRRSETQYF.

CDR3 amino acids: CAGLSGYTGELFF. CDR3 sequence (DNA): TGTGCCGGCCTCAGCGGTTACACCGGGGAGCTGTTTTTT. The V and J genes are TRBV28 and TRBJ2-2; D may be TRBD2 (5 bases). Germline V lookup: CDR1 MDHEN, CDR2 SYDVKM. This CDR3 comprises 13 residues. V lost 11 bases to trimming and J lost 3 bases, with 13 bases between them.

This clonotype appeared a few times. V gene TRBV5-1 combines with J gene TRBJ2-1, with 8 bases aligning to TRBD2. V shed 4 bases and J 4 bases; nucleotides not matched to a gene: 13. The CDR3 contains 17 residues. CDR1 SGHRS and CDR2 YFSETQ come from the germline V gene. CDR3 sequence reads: CASSPMSSGSRYNEQFF. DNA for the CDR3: TGCGCCAGCAGCCCAATGTCCAGCGGGAGCAGGTACAATGAGCAGTTCTTC. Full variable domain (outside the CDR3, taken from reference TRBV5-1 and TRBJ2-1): KAGVTQTPRYLIKTRGQQVTLSCSPISGHRSVSWYQQTPGQGLQFLFEYFSETQRNKGNFPGRFSGRQFSNSRSEMNVSTLELGDSALYLCASSPMSSGSRYNEQFFGPGTRLTVL.

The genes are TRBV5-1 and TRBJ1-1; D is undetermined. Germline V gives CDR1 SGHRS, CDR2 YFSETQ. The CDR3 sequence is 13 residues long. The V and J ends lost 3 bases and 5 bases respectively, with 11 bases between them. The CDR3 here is CASSSDVLTEAFF. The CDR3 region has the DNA TGCGCCAGCAGCTCGGACGTTCTGACTGAAGCTTTCTTT.

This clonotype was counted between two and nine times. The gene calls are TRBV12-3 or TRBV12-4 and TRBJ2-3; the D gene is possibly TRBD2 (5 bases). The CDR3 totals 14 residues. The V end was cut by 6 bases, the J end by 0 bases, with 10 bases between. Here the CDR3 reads CASSPRDSTDTQYF. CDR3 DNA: TGTGCCAGCAGCCCCCGGGATAGCACAGATACGCAGTATTTT.

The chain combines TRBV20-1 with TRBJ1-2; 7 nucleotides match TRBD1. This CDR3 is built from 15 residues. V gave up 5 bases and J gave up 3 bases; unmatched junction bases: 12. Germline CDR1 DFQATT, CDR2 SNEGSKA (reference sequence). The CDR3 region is CSAARQGRSDYGYTF. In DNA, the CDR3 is TGCAGTGCTGCGCGACAGGGAAGGAGCGACTATGGCTACACCTTC.

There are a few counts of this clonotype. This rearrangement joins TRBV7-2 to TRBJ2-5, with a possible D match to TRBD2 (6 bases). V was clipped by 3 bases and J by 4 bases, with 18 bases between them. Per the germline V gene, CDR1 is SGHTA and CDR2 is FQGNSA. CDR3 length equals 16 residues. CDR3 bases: TGTGCCAGCAGCTTTCTTAGGACTAAGGAAGGAGAGACCCAGTACTTC. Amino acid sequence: CASSFLRTKEGETQYF.

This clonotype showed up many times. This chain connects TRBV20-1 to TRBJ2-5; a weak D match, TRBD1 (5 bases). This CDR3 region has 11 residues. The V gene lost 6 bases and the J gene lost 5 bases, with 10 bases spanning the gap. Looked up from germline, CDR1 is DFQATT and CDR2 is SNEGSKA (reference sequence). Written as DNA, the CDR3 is TGCAGTGCGGCAAGGGGTGAGACCCAGTACTTC. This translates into CSAARGETQYF.

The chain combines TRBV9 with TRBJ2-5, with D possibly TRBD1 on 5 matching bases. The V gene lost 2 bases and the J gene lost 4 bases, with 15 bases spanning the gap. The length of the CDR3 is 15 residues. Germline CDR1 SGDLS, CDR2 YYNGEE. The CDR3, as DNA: TGTGCCAGCAGCGTCCAATCAGGGATCGGAGAGACCCAGTACTTC. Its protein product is CASSVQSGIGETQYF.

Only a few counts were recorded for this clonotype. As DNA, the CDR3 is TGTGCCAGCAGCCGCAGACTAGCGGGAGTTTACGAGCAGTACTTC. The encoded protein is CASSRRLAGVYEQYF. The chain has TRBV3-1 and TRBJ2-7, with TRBD2 identical over 12 bases. The CDR3 sequence is 15 residues long. V shed 4 bases, J shed 4 bases, and the junction held 5 bases outside the gene matches. The germline V gene encodes CDR1 LGHDT and CDR2 YNNKEL (reference sequence).